This TCR beta chain stems from a study of blood T cell repertoires in COVID-19. Study details: Donors in the United States, Italy and Spain gave samples during acute or convalescent COVID-19.

Authors' analysis steps: Quantification of nucleated cells was approximated via reference gene primer amplification. Only in-frame clones appear in the TCRdb table, and some are missing; sequencing was by immunoSEQ multiplex PCR. V and J calls and clone size are copied from that table; D and trimming were computed from the DNA. The table records nearly 350,000 clones, about 90% of them present only once. The CDR3 totals 17 residues. Germline V CDR1 and CDR2: SEHNR, FQNEAQ (reference sequence). V shed 5 bases and J shed 0 bases, with 17 bases lying between them. All recovered Cohort 3 donors got two negative PCRs, got clearance, or saw symptom resolution.

This sequence originates from a woman in her thirties who had recovered from COVID-19. The V call is TRBV7-9, the J call TRBJ1-5, with D maybe TRBD1 (6 bases). The sequencing sample was made of PBMCs or T cells enriched from blood (not recorded which). The CDR3: CASSQERAGVSNQPQHF. Written as DNA, the CDR3 is TGTGCCAGCAGCCAAGAGCGTGCAGGGGTTAGCAATCAGCCCCAGCATTTT.